The 20 T cell receptor beta chains below all came from one sample that was sequenced in a study of T cell clonality in common variable immunodeficiency. The table came from immunoSEQ multiplex PCR; TCRdb's copy has only in-frame clones and leaves some out. This sample has 30,000 to 40,000 clones, each found more than once. Sequenced material: peripheral blood mononuclear cells. Receptor source: a person aged 18-70 years in good health.

This clone was picked up many times. The sequence runs out 3 residues before the end of the CDR3; the remainder is reconstructed from the germline J gene. This chain links TRBV29-1 with TRBJ1-1; D perhaps matches TRBD1 (6 bases). Germline loops: CDR1 SQVTM, CDR2 ANQGSEA. The V and J ends lost 7 bases and 2 bases respectively, with 14 bases between them. The CDR3 spans 13 residues. The sequenced part of the CDR3 DNA is TGCAGCGGATACAGGGAAAGTAACACTGAA. Translation gives CSGYRESNTE. The whole CDR3 region reads CSGYRESNTEAFF.

Many counts were recorded for this clone. Sequencing ends 3 residues short of the CDR3 end; the germline J gene provides the rest. The V and J genes are TRBV7-9 and TRBJ2-1; a weak D match, TRBD1 (6 bases). CDR1 and CDR2 from the germline V gene are SEHNR and FQNEAQ (reference sequence). The CDR3 has 14 amino acids. Between the trimmed V and J ends, which lost 2 bases and 8 bases, there was a span of 13 bases. The covered CDR3 bases are TGTGCCAGCAGCTTAACAGGGACGTCCGATGAG. Protein product: CASSLTGTSDE. The full CDR3 protein is CASSLTGTSDEQFF. Combining the CDR3 with reference TRBV7-9 and TRBJ2-1 gives the whole variable domain DTGVSQNPRHKITKRGQNVTFRCDPISEHNRLYWYRQTLGQGPEFLTYFQNEAQLEKSRLLSDRFSAERPKGSFSTLEIQRTEQGDSAMYLCASSLTGTSDEQFFGPGTRLTVL.

Many counts were recorded for this clone. The read halts 3 residues ahead of the CDR3 end, with the missing end drawn from the germline J gene. This chain links TRBV6-2 or TRBV6-3 with TRBJ2-2; D might be TRBD1 (6 bases). The CDR3 has 14 amino acids. Germline V lookup: CDR1 MNHEY, CDR2 SVGEGT. V dropped 8 bases and J dropped 0 bases, with 10 bases sitting between them. The covered CDR3 bases are TGTGCCAGCCAGACAGGTGCGAACACCGGGGAG. Protein: CASQTGANTGE. Given in full, the CDR3 is CASQTGANTGELFF.

Remarks on this clone: The read falls 3 residues short of the CDR3 end, and the missing part is taken from the germline J gene. This rearrangement joins TRBV11-2 to TRBJ2-3; a possible D gene is TRBD1 (5 bases). The V gene lost 4 bases and the J gene lost 3 bases, with 8 bases spanning the gap. This CDR3 has 13 residues. Germline CDR1 reads SGHAT; CDR2 reads FQNNGV. The CDR3 DNA, read in part, is TGTGCCAGCAGCTCCCCAGGGACAGATACG. Amino acid sequence: CASSSPGTDT. The whole CDR3 protein reads CASSSPGTDTQYF. Full variable domain (outside the CDR3, taken from reference TRBV11-2 and TRBJ2-3): EAGVAQSPRYKIIEKRQSVAFWCNPISGHATLYWYQQILGQGPKLLIQFQNNGVVDDSQLPKDRFSAERLKGVDSTLKIQPAKLEDSAVYLCASSSPGTDTQYFGPGTRLTVL.

This clone occurred many times. At one end the junction does not follow the germline gene, possibly because of a read error. The CDR3 end falls 3 residues outside the read, so it is completed with the germline J gene. The chain has TRBV20-1 and TRBJ2-3; possibly TRBD2 for D (6 bases). The germline CDR1 and CDR2 sequences are DFQATT and SNEGSKA (reference sequence). The CDR3 consists of 15 residues. The CDR3 here is CSARASASSPETQYF. The part of the CDR3 DNA that was read is TGCAGTGCTAGAGCTAGCGCCTCGAGTCCAGAGACG.

This clone was detected only a few times. Read sequence stops 3 residues before the CDR3 end, and the germline J gene provides the missing end. The chain links TRBV2 to TRBJ1-4, with 7 bases fitting TRBD1. Germline V gene lookup returns CDR1 SNHLY and CDR2 FYNNEI. The length of the CDR3 is 14 residues. The CDR3 here is CASWHRGSDSPLFF. The DNA read from the CDR3 is TGTGCCAGCTGGCACAGGGGCTCCGATTCACCA.

This clone has at least ten counts. The CDR3 end falls 3 residues outside the read, so it is completed with the germline J gene. The rearrangement links TRBV19 to TRBJ1-2; D not certain. Germline assignment: CDR1 LNHDA and CDR2 SQIVND (reference sequence). Trimming shortened V by 3 bases and J by 3 bases, and 17 bases separated the two germline ends. This CDR3 has 16 residues. The CDR3 here is CASSIFFEVRYYGYTF. The sequenced CDR3 bases are TGTGCCAGTAGTATTTTTTTCGAGGTCAGATACTATGGC.

With respect to this clone: From the germline J gene comes the end of the CDR3, since the read stops 3 residues before it. The chain joins TRBV7-9 to TRBJ1-1; D is undetermined. The CDR3 extends over 15 amino acids. Trimming cost V 3 bases and J 0 bases, with 11 bases left between them. Per the germline V gene, CDR1 is SEHNR and CDR2 is FQNEAQ (reference sequence). CDR3 bases read: TGTGCCAGCAGCTTGAGTCAGGCTGTGAACACTGAA. Translation gives CASSLSQAVNTE. The whole CDR3 protein reads CASSLSQAVNTEAFF.

Many counts were recorded for this clone. The CDR3 end is not reached by the read, which stops 3 residues before it; the germline J gene fills it in. The chain is built from TRBV11-2 and TRBJ2-5; the D gene could be TRBD1 or TRBD2 (5 bases each). V lost 1 base and J lost 2, with 11 bases in between. This CDR3 region has 15 residues. Germline V CDR1 and CDR2: SGHAT, FQNNGV. CDR3 bases read: TGTGCCAGCAGCTTAGGGGGCAGGAGGCAAGAGACC. Translated: CASSLGGRRQET. The entire CDR3 protein is CASSLGGRRQETQYF. The entire variable domain, with the rest obtained from reference TRBV11-2 and TRBJ2-5, is as follows: EAGVAQSPRYKIIEKRQSVAFWCNPISGHATLYWYQQILGQGPKLLIQFQNNGVVDDSQLPKDRFSAERLKGVDSTLKIQPAKLEDSAVYLCASSLGGRRQETQYFGPGTRLLVL.

Only a few counts were recorded for this clone. The read ends 3 residues before the CDR3 terminus; that terminus is restored from the germline J gene. V gene TRBV5-1 combines with J gene TRBJ2-7; a weak D match, TRBD2 (5 bases). Germline V gene data show CDR1 as SGHRS and CDR2 as YFSETQ. The CDR3 is 14 amino acids. V lost 1 base and J 5 bases, leaving 13 bases between the germline ends. The CDR3 protein is CASSLSTSFDEQYF. The DNA read from the CDR3 is TGCGCCAGCAGCTTGAGCACTAGTTTCGACGAG.

In this sample, this clone turned up many times. The CDR3 goes on 3 residues after the read ends, and that part is filled in from the germline J gene. V and J are TRBV19 and TRBJ1-5, with a possible D match to TRBD1 (6 bases). V was trimmed by 5 bases and J by 0 bases, leaving 20 bases between them. The CDR3 is made up of 18 amino acids. From germline, CDR1 is LNHDA and CDR2 SQIVND (reference sequence). CDR3 amino acids: CASSLRKRTVYSNQPQHF. The CDR3 DNA, read in part, is TGTGCCAGTAGTTTACGGAAACGGACAGTGTATAGCAATCAGCCC.

Details on this clone: The CDR3 end is not reached by the read, which stops 3 residues before it; the germline J gene fills it in. The chain has TRBV20-1 and TRBJ1-2; maybe TRBD1 (5 bases). Per germline, CDR1 DFQATT and CDR2 SNEGSKA (reference sequence). The CDR3 is 14 amino acids. CDR3 DNA (partial): TGCATGGGGACTAGCGGGAGGAGCTCCTACGAC. Protein product: CMGTSGRSSYD. The CDR3 as a whole reads CMGTSGRSSYDYTF.

This clone was counted many times. Coverage ceases 3 residues before the CDR3 finishes, and the germline J gene fills in the end. This chain uses TRBV30 with TRBJ2-2; 13 bases fit TRBD2. The trim removed 3 bases at V and 6 bases at J, leaving 4 bases unmatched. There are 15 residues in the CDR3. Per germline, CDR1 GTSNPN and CDR2 SVGIG (reference sequence). CDR3 residues: CAWSSGLAGSGELFF. The CDR3 DNA, read in part, is TGTGCCTGGAGCTCGGGACTAGCGGGGTCCGGGGAG.

A remark on this clone: The read comes to an end 3 residues before the CDR3 does, leaving the germline J gene to fill in the end. The chain has TRBV6-1 and TRBJ2-3; 8 bases map to TRBD2. Per the germline V gene, CDR1 is MNHNS and CDR2 is SASEGT. The CDR3 runs to 16 residues. Trimming cost V 3 bases and J 3 bases; bases outside gene matches: 8. CDR3 protein: CASSEDEGGRTDTQYF. The CDR3 DNA, read in part, is TGTGCCAGCAGTGAGGATGAGGGCGGGAGGACAGATACG.

Only a few counts were recorded for this clone. The read stops 3 residues short of the end of the CDR3; the missing end is completed from the germline J gene. J is TRBJ1-6 and V is TRBV2; D not certain. This CDR3 has 13 amino acids. CDR1 SNHLY and CDR2 FYNNEI come from the germline V gene. Trimming pared 7 bases from V and 8 bases from J, leaving 12 bases between. CDR3 region: CASNMVAYSPLHF. CDR3 DNA, as far as it was read: TGTGCCAGCAACATGGTGGCCTATTCACCC.

This clone was detected ten times or more. The read comes to an end 3 residues before the CDR3 does, leaving the germline J gene to fill in the end. V and J are TRBV19 and TRBJ2-7, with D perhaps TRBD2 (6 bases). The CDR3 covers 14 residues. CDR1 is LNHDA and CDR2 is SQIVND in the germline V gene (reference sequence). The V gene lost 1 base and the J gene lost 6 bases, with 13 bases spanning the gap. The covered CDR3 bases are TGTGCCAGTAGTATAGCGGAGGGCAGCTGCGAG. It codes for CASSIAEGSCE. The whole CDR3 reads CASSIAEGSCEQYF. Looking up the rest from reference TRBV19 and TRBJ2-7 gives the full variable domain: DGGITQSPKYLFRKEGQNVTLSCEQNLNHDAMYWYRQDPGQGLRLIYYSQIVNDFQKGDIAEGYSVSREKKESFPLTVTSAQKNPTAFYLCASSIAEGSCEQYFGPGTRLTVT.

This clone occurred many times. The observed sequence ends 3 residues before the CDR3 terminus, with the missing tail filled in from the germline J gene. V and J are TRBV5-1 and TRBJ2-3, with D maybe TRBD1 (6 bases). Germline CDR1 and CDR2: SGHRS and YFSETQ. V lost 0 bases, J lost 1 base, and 12 bases lay in between. This CDR3 is 16 amino acids long. The CDR3 bases that were read are TGCGCCAGCAGCTTGGAGGGGGTGAGGGGCACAGATACG. Its protein is CASSLEGVRGTDT. The entire CDR3 is CASSLEGVRGTDTQYF.

Turning to this clone: A much larger clone differs by one base, so this may be a read error. The CDR3 end is not reached by the read, which stops 3 residues before it; the germline J gene fills it in. This sequence joins TRBV7-2 and TRBJ2-1, with D possibly being TRBD2 (7 bases). Germline CDR1 reads SGHTA; CDR2 reads FQGNSA. The CDR3 loop spans 13 amino acids. V was trimmed by 3 bases and J by 8 bases, leaving 11 bases between them. The CDR3: CASSLRGRDEQFF. CDR3 bases read: TGTGCCAGCAGCTTGAGGGGGAGGGATGAG.

This clone has at least ten counts. The read terminates 3 residues before the CDR3 end, so the remaining end is supplied by the germline J gene. V gene TRBV5-5 combines with J gene TRBJ2-7; D possibly corresponds to TRBD1 (6 bases). Trimming left V 4 bases short and J 3 bases short, with 14 bases between. Germline CDR1 is SGHKS and CDR2 is YYEKEE (reference sequence). The CDR3 sequence is 14 residues long. The CDR3 protein is CASSIRDTFYEQYF. The part of the CDR3 DNA that was read is TGTGCCAGCAGCATCCGGGACACCTTCTACGAG.

In its sample, this clone was seen many times. The DNA ends 3 residues before the CDR3 does, and the rest of the CDR3 is filled in from the germline J gene. The chain couples TRBV4-2 to TRBJ2-3, with D unclear. The V end lost 6 bases, the J end lost 1 base, and 17 bases lay between the germline ends. The CDR3 sequence is 16 residues long. Germline-derived CDR1 and CDR2 are LGHNA and YNFKEQ. The covered CDR3 bases are TGTGCCAGCAGTCCCAAACGCAGCGCCCGCACAGATACG. The encoded protein is CASSPKRSARTDT. The CDR3 in its entirety is CASSPKRSARTDTQYF.